This T cell receptor (beta chain) was sequenced in a study of CD8+ T cells in alopecia areata. cDNA prepared by RNA extraction and subsequent reverse transcription served as the template for sequencing. TCRdb's copy holds only in-frame clones and misses some; the assay was immunoSEQ multiplex PCR. The profile covers some 82,000 clones, with just over 50% appearing a single time and 5.5% to 6.5% taken by the ten largest. The germline V gene has CDR1 MNHEY and CDR2 SMNVEV (reference sequence). Losses at the gene ends were 3 bases for V and 2 bases for J; bases not matched to a gene: 10. The CDR3 contains 18 residues.

The TCR originated in a human donor with alopecia areata. The chain has TRBV27 and TRBJ2-3, with 11 bases aligning to TRBD2. Material: NKG2D-high CD8+ T cells sorted from blood. The CDR3 DNA is TGTGCCAGCAGTTTCCTCCCCATAGCGGGGGGGGCCACAGATACGCAGTATTTT. Amino acids: CASSFLPIAGGATDTQYF.